One T cell receptor beta chain is described in this entry. The antigen remains undetermined. Generated by immunoSEQ multiplex PCR, the TCRdb table keeps only in-frame clones and is missing some. The data show about 2.1 million clones, with 90% to 95% seen just once and around 1.7% held by the top ten. These data originate in a study of shared clonotypes between healthy human individuals. Background on the study: Every donor yielded three CD4 naive, three CD4 memory, two CD8 naive and one CD8 memory plate. Whole-study results and caveats: In contrast to clonotypes shared by all four donors, non-shared clonotypes had lower generation probabilities.

Only CD45RO-negative cells positively selected for CCR7 counted as naive CD8 cells, so terminally differentiated effector memory CD45RA+ cells were excluded. Germline V gene data show CDR1 as LGHNA and CDR2 as YSLEER. CDR3 size: 16 residues. The germline V and J ends were trimmed by 0 bases and 2 bases, with 14 bases remaining between them. The chain couples TRBV4-3 to TRBJ2-7, with a tentative D call TRBD2 (5 bases). The sequence was obtained from a man aged 18 to 30 in good health. Some clones in this sample may be carry-over from other donors' samples. What was sequenced was naive CD8+ T cells from PBMCs. The CDR3: CASSQDWAEGAYEQYF. In DNA form, the CDR3 reads TGCGCCAGCAGCCAAGATTGGGCAGAGGGAGCCTACGAGCAGTACTTC.